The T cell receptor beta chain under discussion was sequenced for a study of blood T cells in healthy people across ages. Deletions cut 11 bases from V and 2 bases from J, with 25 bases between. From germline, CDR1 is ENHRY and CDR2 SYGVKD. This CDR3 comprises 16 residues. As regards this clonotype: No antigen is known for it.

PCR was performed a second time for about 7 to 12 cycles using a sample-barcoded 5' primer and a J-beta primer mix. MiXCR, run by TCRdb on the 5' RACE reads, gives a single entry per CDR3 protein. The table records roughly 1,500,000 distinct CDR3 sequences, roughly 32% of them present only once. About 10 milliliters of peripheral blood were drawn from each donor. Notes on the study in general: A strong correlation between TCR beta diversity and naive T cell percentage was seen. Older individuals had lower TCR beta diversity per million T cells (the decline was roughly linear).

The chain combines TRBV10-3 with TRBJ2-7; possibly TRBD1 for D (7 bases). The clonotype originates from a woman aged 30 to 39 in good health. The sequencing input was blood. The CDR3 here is CAAQGGGPQGPYEQYF. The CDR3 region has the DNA TGTGCCGCCCAGGGGGGCGGCCCTCAGGGTCCCTACGAGCAGTACTTC.